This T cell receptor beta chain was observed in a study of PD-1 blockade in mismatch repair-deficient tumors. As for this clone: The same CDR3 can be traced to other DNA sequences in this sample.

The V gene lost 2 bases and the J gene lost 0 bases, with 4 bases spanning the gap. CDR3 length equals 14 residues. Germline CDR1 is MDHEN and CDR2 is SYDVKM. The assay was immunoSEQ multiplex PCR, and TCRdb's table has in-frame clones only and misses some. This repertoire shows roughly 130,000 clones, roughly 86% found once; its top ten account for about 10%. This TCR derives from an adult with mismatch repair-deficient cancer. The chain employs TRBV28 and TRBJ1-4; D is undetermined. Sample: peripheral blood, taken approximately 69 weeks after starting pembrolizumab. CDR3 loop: CASSLTATNEKLFF. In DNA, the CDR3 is TGTGCCAGCAGTTTAACGGCAACTAATGAAAAACTGTTTTTT.